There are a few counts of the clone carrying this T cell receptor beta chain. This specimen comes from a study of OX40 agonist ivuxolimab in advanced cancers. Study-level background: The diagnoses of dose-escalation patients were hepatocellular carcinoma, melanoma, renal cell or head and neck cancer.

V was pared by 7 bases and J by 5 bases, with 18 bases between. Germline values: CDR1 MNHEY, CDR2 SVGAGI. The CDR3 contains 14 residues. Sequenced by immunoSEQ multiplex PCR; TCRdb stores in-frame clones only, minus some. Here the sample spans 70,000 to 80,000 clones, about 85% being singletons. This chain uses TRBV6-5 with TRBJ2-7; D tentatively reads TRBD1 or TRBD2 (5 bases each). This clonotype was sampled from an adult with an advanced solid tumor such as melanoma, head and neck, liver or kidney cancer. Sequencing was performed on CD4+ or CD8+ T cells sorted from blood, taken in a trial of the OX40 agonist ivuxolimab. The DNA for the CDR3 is TGTGCCAGCAAAATTACAGGCGGGCCCAACGAGCAGTACTTC. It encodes CASKITGGPNEQYF.